This TCR beta chain was documented in a study of T cells after yellow fever vaccination. Generation of TCR cDNA used 5'RACE template switching (which added a universal primer site and UMIs). TCRdb ran MiXCR on the 5' RACE reads and lists one entry per CDR3 protein. The table has 620,000 or so distinct CDR3 sequences, roughly a sixth seen once. The germline V gene encodes CDR1 MNHEY and CDR2 SVGAGI. Trimming shortened V by 0 bases and J by 1 base, and 9 bases separated the two germline ends. The CDR3 has 16 amino acids. This receptor was taken from a man in his late teens or twenties who received the YFV17D yellow fever vaccine. Sequences were derived from PBMCs, sampled around 5 days after the first yellow fever vaccination. This rearrangement joins TRBV6-5 to TRBJ1-4; TRBD1 is a possible D gene (5 bases). Here the CDR3 reads CASSYSSGGTNEKLFF. In nucleotides, the CDR3 is TGTGCCAGCAGTTACTCAAGTGGGGGAACTAATGAAAAACTGTTTTTT.